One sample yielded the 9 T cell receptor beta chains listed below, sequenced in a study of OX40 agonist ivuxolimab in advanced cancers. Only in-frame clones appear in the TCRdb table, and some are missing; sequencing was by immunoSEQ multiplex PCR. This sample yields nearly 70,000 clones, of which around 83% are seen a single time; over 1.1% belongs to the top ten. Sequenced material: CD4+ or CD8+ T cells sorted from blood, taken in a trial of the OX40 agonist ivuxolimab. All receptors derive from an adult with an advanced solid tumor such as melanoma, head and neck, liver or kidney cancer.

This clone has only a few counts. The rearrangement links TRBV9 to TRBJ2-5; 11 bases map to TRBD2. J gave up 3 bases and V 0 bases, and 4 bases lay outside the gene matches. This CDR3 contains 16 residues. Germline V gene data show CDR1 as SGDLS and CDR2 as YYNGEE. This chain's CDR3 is CASSVGSSGGEETQYF. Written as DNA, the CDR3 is TGTGCCAGCAGCGTAGGAAGTAGCGGGGGGGAAGAGACCCAGTACTTC.

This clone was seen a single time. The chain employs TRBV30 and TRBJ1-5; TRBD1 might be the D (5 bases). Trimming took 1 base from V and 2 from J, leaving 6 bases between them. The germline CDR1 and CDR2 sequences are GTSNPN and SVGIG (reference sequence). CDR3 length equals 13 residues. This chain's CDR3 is CAWSAGRNQPQHF. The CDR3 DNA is TGTGCCTGGAGTGCAGGGCGCAATCAGCCCCAGCATTTT. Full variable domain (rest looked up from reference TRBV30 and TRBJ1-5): SQTIHQWPATLVQPVGSPLSLECTVEGTSNPNLYWYRQAAGRGLQLLFYSVGIGQISSEVPQNLSASRPQDRQFILSSKKLLLSDSGFYLCAWSAGRNQPQHFGDGTRLSIL.

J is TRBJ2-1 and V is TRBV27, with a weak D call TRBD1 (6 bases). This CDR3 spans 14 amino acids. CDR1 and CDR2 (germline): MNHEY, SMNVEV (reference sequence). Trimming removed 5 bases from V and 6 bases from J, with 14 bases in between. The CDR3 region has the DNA TGTGCCAGCAGTCCTTCGGACAGAACCAATGAGCAGTTCTTC. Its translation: CASSPSDRTNEQFF.

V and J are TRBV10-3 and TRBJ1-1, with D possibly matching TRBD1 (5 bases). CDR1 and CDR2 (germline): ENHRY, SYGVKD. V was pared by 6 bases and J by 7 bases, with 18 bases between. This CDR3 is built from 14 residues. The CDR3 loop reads CAIRISGGKDEAFF. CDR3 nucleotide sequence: TGTGCCATCAGGATCTCGGGGGGAAAGGATGAAGCTTTCTTT.

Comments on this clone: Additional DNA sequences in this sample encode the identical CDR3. The CDR3 protein is CASSSTGGNYGYTF. In DNA form, the CDR3 reads TGTGCCAGTAGCTCAACAGGGGGCAACTATGGCTACACCTTC. The chain is built from TRBV19 and TRBJ1-2; TRBD1 agrees at 9 bases. V dropped 6 bases and J dropped 2; count of bases not matched to a gene: 4. CDR1 and CDR2 from the germline V gene are LNHDA and SQIVND (reference sequence). CDR3 length: 14 amino acids.

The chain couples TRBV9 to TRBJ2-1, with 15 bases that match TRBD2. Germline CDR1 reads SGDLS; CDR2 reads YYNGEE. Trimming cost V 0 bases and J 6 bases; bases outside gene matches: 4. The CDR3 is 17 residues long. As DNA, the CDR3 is TGTGCCAGCAGCGTAGGGACTAGCGGGGGGGCCATCAATGAGCAGTTCTTC. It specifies CASSVGTSGGAINEQFF.

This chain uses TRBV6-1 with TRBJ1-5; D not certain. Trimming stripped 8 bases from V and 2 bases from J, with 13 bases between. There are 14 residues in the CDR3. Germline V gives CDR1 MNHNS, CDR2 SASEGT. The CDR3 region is CASRLPGGNQPQHF. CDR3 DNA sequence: TGTGCCAGCCGTCTACCGGGAGGCAATCAGCCCCAGCATTTT.

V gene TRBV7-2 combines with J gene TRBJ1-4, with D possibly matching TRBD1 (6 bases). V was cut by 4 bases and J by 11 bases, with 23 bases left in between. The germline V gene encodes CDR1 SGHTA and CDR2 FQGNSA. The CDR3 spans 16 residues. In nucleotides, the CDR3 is TGTGCCAGCAGCTCACCGGTGGGCAGGGGAAACGGGAAACTGTTTTTT. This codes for CASSSPVGRGNGKLFF.

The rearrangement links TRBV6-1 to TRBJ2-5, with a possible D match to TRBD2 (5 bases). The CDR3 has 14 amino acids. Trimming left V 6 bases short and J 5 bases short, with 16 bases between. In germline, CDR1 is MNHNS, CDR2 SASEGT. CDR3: CASRHLEARETQYF. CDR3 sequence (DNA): TGTGCCAGCAGGCACCTGGAGGCACGGGAGACCCAGTACTTC.